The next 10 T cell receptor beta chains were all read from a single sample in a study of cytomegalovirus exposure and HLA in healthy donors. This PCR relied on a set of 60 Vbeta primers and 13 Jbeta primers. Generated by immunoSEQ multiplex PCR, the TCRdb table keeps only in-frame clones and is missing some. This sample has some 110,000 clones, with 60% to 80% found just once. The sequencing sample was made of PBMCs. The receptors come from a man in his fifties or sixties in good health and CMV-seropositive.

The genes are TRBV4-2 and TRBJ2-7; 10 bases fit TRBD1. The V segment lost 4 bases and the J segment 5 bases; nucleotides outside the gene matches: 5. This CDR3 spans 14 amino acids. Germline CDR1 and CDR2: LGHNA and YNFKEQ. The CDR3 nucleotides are TGTGCCAGCAGCCGGACAGGGGGTTTGGACGAGCAGTACTTC. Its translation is CASSRTGGLDEQYF.

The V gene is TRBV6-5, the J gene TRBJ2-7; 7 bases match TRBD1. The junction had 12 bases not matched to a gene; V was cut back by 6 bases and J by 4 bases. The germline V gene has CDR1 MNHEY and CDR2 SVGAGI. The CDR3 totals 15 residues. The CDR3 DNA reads TGTGCCAGCAGACCCAGACAGGGACCGGGGTACGAGCAGTACTTC. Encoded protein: CASRPRQGPGYEQYF.

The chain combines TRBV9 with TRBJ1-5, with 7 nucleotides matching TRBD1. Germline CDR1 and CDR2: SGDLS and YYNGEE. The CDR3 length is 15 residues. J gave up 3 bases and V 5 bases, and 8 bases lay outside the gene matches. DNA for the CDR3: TGTGCCAGCAGTGACCGGGACAGTAACAATCAGCCCCAGCATTTT. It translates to CASSDRDSNNQPQHF.

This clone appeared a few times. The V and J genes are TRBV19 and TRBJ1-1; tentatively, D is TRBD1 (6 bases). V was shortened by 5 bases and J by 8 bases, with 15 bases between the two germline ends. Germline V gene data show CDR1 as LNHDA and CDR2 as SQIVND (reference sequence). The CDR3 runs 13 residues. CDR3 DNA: TGTGCCAGTAGTTTCCCAGGGGCCGCGGAAGCTTTCTTT. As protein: CASSFPGAAEAFF.

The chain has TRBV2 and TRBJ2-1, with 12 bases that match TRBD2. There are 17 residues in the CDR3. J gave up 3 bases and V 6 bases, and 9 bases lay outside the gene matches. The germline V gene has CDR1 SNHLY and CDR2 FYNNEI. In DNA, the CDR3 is TGTGCCAGCAGGAGAACTAGCGGGGGGAGTAACTACAATGAGCAGTTCTTC. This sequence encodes CASRRTSGGSNYNEQFF.

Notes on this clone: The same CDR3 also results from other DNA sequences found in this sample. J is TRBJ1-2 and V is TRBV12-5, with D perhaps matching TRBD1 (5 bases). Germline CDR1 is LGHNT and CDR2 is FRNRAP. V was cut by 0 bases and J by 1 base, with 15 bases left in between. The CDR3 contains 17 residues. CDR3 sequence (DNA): TGTGCTAGTGGTTTGGTACCGCATCGGAGGGGTAACTATGGCTACACCTTC. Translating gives CASGLVPHRRGNYGYTF.

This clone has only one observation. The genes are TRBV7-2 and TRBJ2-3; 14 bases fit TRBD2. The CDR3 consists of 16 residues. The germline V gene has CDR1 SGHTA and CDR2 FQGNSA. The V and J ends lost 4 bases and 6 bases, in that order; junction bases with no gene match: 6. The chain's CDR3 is CASSSTSGGARDTQYF. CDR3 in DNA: TGTGCCAGCAGCTCGACTAGCGGGGGGGCCAGGGATACGCAGTATTTT.

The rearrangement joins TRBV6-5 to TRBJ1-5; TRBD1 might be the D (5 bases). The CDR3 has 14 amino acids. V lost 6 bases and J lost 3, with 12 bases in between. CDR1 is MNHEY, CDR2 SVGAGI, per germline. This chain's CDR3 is CASRHDSNNQPQHF. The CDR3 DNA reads TGTGCCAGCAGGCACGACAGCAACAATCAGCCCCAGCATTTT.

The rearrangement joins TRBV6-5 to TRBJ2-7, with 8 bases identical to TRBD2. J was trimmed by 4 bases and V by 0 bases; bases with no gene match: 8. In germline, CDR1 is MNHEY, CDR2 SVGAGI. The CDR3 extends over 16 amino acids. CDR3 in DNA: TGTGCCAGCAGTTACTCGATGAGCGGGGGTTTATACGAGCAGTACTTC. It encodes CASSYSMSGGLYEQYF.

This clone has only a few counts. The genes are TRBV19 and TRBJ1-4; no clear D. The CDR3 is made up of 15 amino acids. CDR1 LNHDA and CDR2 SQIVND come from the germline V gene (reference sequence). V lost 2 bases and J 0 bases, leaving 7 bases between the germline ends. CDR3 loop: CASSIQISTNEKLFF. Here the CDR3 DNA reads TGTGCCAGTAGTATACAGATTTCAACTAATGAAAAACTGTTTTTT.